Sequencing of this T cell receptor (beta chain) was carried out in a study of CD8+ T cells in alopecia areata. Study-level background: Those receiving the skin were roughly 6-11-week-old female C3H/HeJ mice, whose grafts came from roughly 6-13-month-old C3H/HeJ donors with spontaneous alopecia.

Markers including CD4, CD8alpha, NKG2D and NKG2ACE guided sorting of pooled cutaneous lymph node cells. RNA extraction was followed by reverse transcription into cDNA, which acted as the sequencing template. The assay was immunoSEQ multiplex PCR, and TCRdb's table has in-frame clones only and misses some. Observed in the sample are under 350,000 clones, none of them singletons. The sample holds a few counts of this clone. Its target is not known. Germline and genes: mouse. The missing CDR3 end, 4 residues past where the read stops, is filled in from the germline J gene. The germline gives CDR1 NNHDY, CDR2 SYVADS. The CDR3 has 13 residues. V gave up 3 bases and J gave up 1 base, with 7 bases separating them. Study-wide results and caveats: Lesional tissue from the scalp (especially in alopecia totalis/universalis) showed higher clonality than normal scalp.

This TCR came from a C3H/HeJ mouse with alopecia areata. Mice of this strain are of MHC haplotype H2-k. The genes are TRBV13-3 and TRBJ1-1; D not resolved. Sequenced: CD4+ T cells sorted from a lymph node. The CDR3 here is CASSAPQNTEVFF. The CDR3 DNA, read in part, is TGTGCCAGCAGTGCCCCCCAAAACACA.